This is a list of T cell receptor beta chains from one sample in a study of blood T cell repertoires in COVID-19. The repertoire was sequenced with immunoSEQ multiplex PCR; TCRdb's copy has only in-frame clones and lacks some. The repertoire holds about 93,000 clones, with about 80% as singletons. Sequencing was done on a sample of peripheral blood. The receptors shown here come from a human donor in a cohort sampled during active COVID-19. Each CDR3 is given with its conserved first and last residue. D genes are given only for firm matches. Rows give clone size only sometimes, using once, few, many, or a class for an expanded clone.

CSASEAVAHREQYF | TGCAGTGCTAGTGAAGCGGTCGCCCACCGGGAGCAGTACTTC | TRBJ2-7 | . | 14 | TRBV20-1 | .
CASSILTGGTVTEAFF | TGTGCCAGTAGTATATTGACAGGGGGGACGGTCACTGAAGCTTTCTTT | TRBJ1-1 | few | 16 | TRBV19 | TRBD1
CASSWAQGNGYTF | TGCGCCAGCAGCTGGGCACAGGGGAACGGCTACACCTTC | TRBJ1-2 | . | 13 | TRBV5-1 | TRBD1
CASSPRSYEQYF | TGTGCCAGCAGTCCCCGGAGCTACGAGCAGTACTTC | TRBJ2-7 | . | 12 | TRBV28 | .
CASSQLALTDTQYF | TGTGCCAGCAGCCAATTAGCCCTCACAGATACGCAGTATTTT | TRBJ2-3 | few | 14 | TRBV3-1/TRBV3-2 | .
CASSYGTGPYEQYF | TGTGCCAGCAGTTACGGAACAGGGCCCTACGAGCAGTACTTC | TRBJ2-7 | . | 14 | TRBV6-6 | .
CASSLGTPFNRGSPLHF | TGTGCCAGCAGTCTCGGGACACCGTTCAACCGAGGGTCACCCCTCCACTTT | TRBJ1-6 | . | 17 | TRBV6-6 | .
CASSSYRTYEQYF | TGTGCCAGCAGCTCTTACAGAACCTACGAGCAGTACTTC | TRBJ2-7 | many | 13 | TRBV7-6 | .
CASTIAGQGDYGYTF | TGTGCCAGCACCATCGCGGGACAGGGGGACTATGGCTACACCTTC | TRBJ1-2 | . | 15 | TRBV28 | TRBD1
CASGDGSPGGELFF | TGTGCCAGCGGGGACGGGAGTCCGGGCGGGGAGCTGTTTTTT | TRBJ2-2 | . | 14 | TRBV9 | .
CASSTPGLAGGGETQYF | TGTGCCAGTAGTACCCCGGGACTAGCGGGAGGTGGTGAGACCCAGTACTTC | TRBJ2-5 | . | 17 | TRBV19 | TRBD2
CATGGTSGALYNEQFF | TGTGCCACGGGGGGGACTAGCGGGGCCCTGTACAATGAGCAGTTCTTC | TRBJ2-1 | . | 16 | TRBV27 | TRBD2
CASSYLGARGYF | TGTGCCAGCAGTTACCTAGGGGCCCGAGGGTATTTT | TRBJ2-3 | once | 12 | TRBV6-6 | .
CASKSGSTNEKLFF | TGTGCCAGCAAATCAGGGTCAACTAATGAAAAACTGTTTTTT | TRBJ1-4 | . | 14 | TRBV2 | .
CATSSPGNIQYF | TGTGCCACCAGCAGTCCAGGCAACATTCAGTACTTC | TRBJ2-4 | . | 12 | TRBV15 | .
CASSTRLAGNTGELFF | TGTGCCAGCAGCACACGACTAGCGGGCAACACCGGGGAGCTGTTTTTT | TRBJ2-2 | . | 16 | TRBV11-2 | TRBD2
CASNLQISGNTIYF | TGTGCCAGCAACTTGCAAATCTCTGGAAACACCATATATTTT | TRBJ1-3 | many | 14 | TRBV6-5 | .
CASSLVSGRGTGELFF | TGTGCCAGCAGCTTGGTCAGCGGGAGGGGCACCGGGGAGCTGTTTTTT | TRBJ2-2 | . | 16 | TRBV5-4 | TRBD2
CASSPRTGGYEQYF | TGTGCCAGCAGTCCCCGGACAGGGGGCTACGAGCAGTACTTC | TRBJ2-7 | . | 14 | TRBV6-6 | TRBD1
CASSVVWNTGELFF | TGTGCCAGCAGCGTAGTCTGGAACACCGGGGAGCTGTTTTTT | TRBJ2-2 | . | 14 | TRBV9 | .
CASSSTTRDRETQYF | TGTGCCAGCAGCTCCACTACCCGGGACAGAGAGACCCAGTACTTC | TRBJ2-5 | . | 15 | TRBV7-7 | TRBD1
CASSSQDIRNTIYF | TGTGCCAGCAGCTCCCAGGACATACGAAACACCATATATTTT | TRBJ1-3 | . | 14 | TRBV7-8 | .
CASSLNTGAGELFF | TGTGCCAGCAGCTTAAATACAGGGGCCGGGGAGCTGTTTTTT | TRBJ2-2 | many | 14 | TRBV7-9 | TRBD1
CASRLLQGNEKLFF | TGCGCCAGCAGACTTCTCCAGGGGAATGAAAAACTGTTTTTT | TRBJ1-4 | . | 14 | TRBV5-1 | .
CASSLGHPYEQYF | TGTGCCAGCAGCCTGGGACACCCCTACGAGCAGTACTTC | TRBJ2-7 | once | 13 | TRBV12-3/TRBV12-4 | .
CASSTSGGREAGGYTF | TGCGCCAGCAGCACAAGCGGAGGACGGGAGGCAGGGGGCTACACCTTC | TRBJ1-2 | . | 16 | TRBV5-1 | .
CASSFDSGGVLAKNIQYF | TGTGCCAGCAGTTTCGATAGCGGGGGGGTCCTAGCCAAAAACATTCAGTACTTC | TRBJ2-4 | once | 18 | TRBV28 | TRBD2